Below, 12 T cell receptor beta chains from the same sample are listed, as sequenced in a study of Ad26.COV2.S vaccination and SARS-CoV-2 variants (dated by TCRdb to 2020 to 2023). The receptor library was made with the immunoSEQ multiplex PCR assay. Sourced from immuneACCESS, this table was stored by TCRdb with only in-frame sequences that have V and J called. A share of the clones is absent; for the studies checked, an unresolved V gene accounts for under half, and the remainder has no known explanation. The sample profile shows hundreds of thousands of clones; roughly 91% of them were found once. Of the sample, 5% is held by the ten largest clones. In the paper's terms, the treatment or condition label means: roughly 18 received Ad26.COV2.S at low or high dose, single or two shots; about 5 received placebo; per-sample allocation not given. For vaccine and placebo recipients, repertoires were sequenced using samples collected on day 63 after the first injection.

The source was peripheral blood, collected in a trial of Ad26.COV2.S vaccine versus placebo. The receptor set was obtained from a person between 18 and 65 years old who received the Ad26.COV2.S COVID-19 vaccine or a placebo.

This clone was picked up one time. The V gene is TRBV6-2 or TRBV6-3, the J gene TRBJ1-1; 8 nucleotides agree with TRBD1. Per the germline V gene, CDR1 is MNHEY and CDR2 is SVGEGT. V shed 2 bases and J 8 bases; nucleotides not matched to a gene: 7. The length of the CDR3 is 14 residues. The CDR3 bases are TGTGCCAGCAGTTACCCGGACAGGGTGGGGGAAGCTTTCTTT. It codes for CASSYPDRVGEAFF.

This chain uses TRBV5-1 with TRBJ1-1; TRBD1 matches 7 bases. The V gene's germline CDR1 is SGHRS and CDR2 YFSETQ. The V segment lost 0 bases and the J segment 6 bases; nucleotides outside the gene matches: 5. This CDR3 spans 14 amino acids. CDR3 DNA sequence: TGCGCCAGCAGCTTGGGGGGGACAGATCCTGAAGCTTTCTTT. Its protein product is CASSLGGTDPEAFF.

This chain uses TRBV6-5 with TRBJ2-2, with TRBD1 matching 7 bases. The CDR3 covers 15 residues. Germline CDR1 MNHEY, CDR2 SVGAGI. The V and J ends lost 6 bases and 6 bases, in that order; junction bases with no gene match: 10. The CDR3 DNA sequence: TGTGCCAGCAGCATGAGGACAGGCCGGGCCGGGGAGCTGTTTTTT. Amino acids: CASSMRTGRAGELFF.

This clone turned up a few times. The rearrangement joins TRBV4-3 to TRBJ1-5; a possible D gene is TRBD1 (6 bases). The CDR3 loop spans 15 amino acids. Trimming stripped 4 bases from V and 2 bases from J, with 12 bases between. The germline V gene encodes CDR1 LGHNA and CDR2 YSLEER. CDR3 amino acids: CASSPGVVGNQPQHF. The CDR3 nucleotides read TGCGCCAGCAGCCCAGGGGTAGTGGGCAATCAGCCCCAGCATTTT.

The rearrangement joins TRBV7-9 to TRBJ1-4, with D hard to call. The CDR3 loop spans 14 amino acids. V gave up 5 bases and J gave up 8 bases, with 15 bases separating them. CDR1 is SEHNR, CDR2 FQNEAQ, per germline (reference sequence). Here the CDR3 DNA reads TGTGCCAGCAGCCCCCCCGGGGATTCCGAAAAACTGTTTTTT. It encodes CASSPPGDSEKLFF. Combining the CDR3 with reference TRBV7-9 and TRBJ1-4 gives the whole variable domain DTGVSQNPRHKITKRGQNVTFRCDPISEHNRLYWYRQTLGQGPEFLTYFQNEAQLEKSRLLSDRFSAERPKGSFSTLEIQRTEQGDSAMYLCASSPPGDSEKLFFGSGTQLSVL.

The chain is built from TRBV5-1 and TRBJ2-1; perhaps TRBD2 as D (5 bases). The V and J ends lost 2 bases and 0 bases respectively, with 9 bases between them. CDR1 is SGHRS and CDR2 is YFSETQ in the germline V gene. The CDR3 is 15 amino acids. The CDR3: CASSFTGSSYNEQFF. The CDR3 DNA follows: TGCGCCAGCAGCTTTACGGGAAGCTCCTACAATGAGCAGTTCTTC.

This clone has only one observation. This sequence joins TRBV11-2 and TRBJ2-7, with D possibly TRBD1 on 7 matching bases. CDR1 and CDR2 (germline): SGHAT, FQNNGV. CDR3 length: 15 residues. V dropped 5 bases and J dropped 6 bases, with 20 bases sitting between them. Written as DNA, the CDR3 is TGTGCCAGCAGCCCAGGGGGTCAGGGGGGCGTCGAGCAGTACTTC. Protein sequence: CASSPGGQGGVEQYF.

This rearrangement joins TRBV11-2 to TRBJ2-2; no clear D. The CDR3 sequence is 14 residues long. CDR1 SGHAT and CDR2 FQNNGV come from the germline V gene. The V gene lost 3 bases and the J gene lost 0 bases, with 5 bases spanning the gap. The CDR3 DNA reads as TGTGCCAGCAGCTTCACAGCGAACACCGGGGAGCTGTTTTTT. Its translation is CASSFTANTGELFF.

CDR3 region: CAIGRTGEETQYF. In nucleotides, the CDR3 is TGTGCCATCGGTCGGACAGGGGAAGAGACCCAGTACTTC. The chain couples TRBV10-3 to TRBJ2-5, with 9 bases lining up with TRBD1. The ends lost 8 bases at V and 3 bases at J; junction bases unmatched: 4. CDR1 and CDR2 (germline): ENHRY, SYGVKD. This CDR3 contains 13 residues.

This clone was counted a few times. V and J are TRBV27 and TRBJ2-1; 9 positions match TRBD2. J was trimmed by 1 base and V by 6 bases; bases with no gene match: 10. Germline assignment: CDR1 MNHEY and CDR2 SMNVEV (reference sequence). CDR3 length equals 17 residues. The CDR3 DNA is TGTGCCAGCAGCTCCAGTAGCGGGAGCTCTTCCTACAATGAGCAGTTCTTC. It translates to CASSSSSGSSSYNEQFF.

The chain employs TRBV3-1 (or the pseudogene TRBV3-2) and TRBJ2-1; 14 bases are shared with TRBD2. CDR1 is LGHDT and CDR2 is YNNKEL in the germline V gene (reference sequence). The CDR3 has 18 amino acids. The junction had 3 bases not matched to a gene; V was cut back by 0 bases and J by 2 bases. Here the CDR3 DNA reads TGTGCCAGCAGCCAAGAGGTGACTAGCGGGGGGGCCTACAATGAGCAGTTCTTC. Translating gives CASSQEVTSGGAYNEQFF.

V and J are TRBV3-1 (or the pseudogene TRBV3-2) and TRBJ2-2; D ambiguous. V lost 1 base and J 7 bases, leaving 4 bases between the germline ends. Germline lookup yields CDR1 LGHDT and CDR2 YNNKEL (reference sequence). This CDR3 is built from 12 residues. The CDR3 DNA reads TGTGCCAGCAGCCAAGTGCACGGGGAGCTGTTTTTT. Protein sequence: CASSQVHGELFF.